These 15 T cell receptor beta chains came from one sample sequenced in a study of blood T cell repertoires in COVID-19. Profiling relied on immunoSEQ multiplex PCR, and the TCRdb table lists in-frame clones only, not all of them. The profile shows around 170,000 clones, 70% to 90% of them singletons. The sequenced sample was peripheral blood. Source of these receptors: a man between 60 and 75 years old with COVID-19, enrolled during active disease.

In its sample, this clone was seen a few times. The gene calls are TRBV4-3 and TRBJ1-6; 7 positions agree with TRBD1. CDR3 length: 15 amino acids. Germline values: CDR1 LGHNA, CDR2 YSLEER. Losses at the gene ends were 0 bases for V and 9 bases for J; bases not matched to a gene: 5. In DNA, the CDR3 is TGCGCCAGCAGCCAAGATTCGGCAGGGGGTTCACCCCTCCACTTT. Translated: CASSQDSAGGSPLHF.

This clone was observed once. The chain couples TRBV12-5 to TRBJ2-7; maybe TRBD1 (6 bases). V was trimmed by 2 bases and J by 6 bases, leaving 8 bases between them. The germline CDR1 and CDR2 sequences are LGHNT and FRNRAP. There are 12 residues in the CDR3. The CDR3 sequence is CASGLQGGEQYF. The CDR3, as DNA: TGTGCTAGTGGTTTGCAAGGGGGCGAGCAGTACTTC. The entire variable domain, with the rest obtained from reference TRBV12-5 and TRBJ2-7, is as follows: DARVTQTPRHKVTEMGQEVTMRCQPILGHNTVFWYRQTMMQGLELLAYFRNRAPLDDSGMPKDRFSAEMPDATLATLKIQPSEPRDSAVYFCASGLQGGEQYFGPGTRLTVT.

The chain has TRBV19 and TRBJ2-1; D perhaps matches TRBD1 (7 bases). The CDR3 extends over 12 amino acids. V lost 8 bases and J 9 bases, leaving 14 bases between the germline ends. Germline lookup yields CDR1 LNHDA and CDR2 SQIVND (reference sequence). CDR3 region: CASGGNRGEQFF. For the CDR3, the DNA is TGTGCCAGTGGAGGGAACAGGGGTGAGCAGTTCTTC.

V is TRBV20-1 and J is TRBJ1-2; D is unresolved. V was clipped by 8 bases and J by 4 bases, with 11 bases between them. Germline V CDR1 and CDR2: DFQATT, SNEGSKA (reference sequence). The CDR3 contains 11 residues. This chain's CDR3 is CSRRDSYGYTF. DNA for the CDR3: TGCAGTCGGAGGGATTCCTATGGCTACACCTTC.

This clone was detected only a few times. The chain couples TRBV27 to TRBJ2-7, with 7 nucleotides matching TRBD1. Trimming removed 5 bases from V and 3 bases from J; junction bases left unmatched: 10. Germline V lookup: CDR1 MNHEY, CDR2 SMNVEV (reference sequence). The CDR3 is 15 amino acids. CDR3 sequence reads: CASSRTGEHNYEQYF. The CDR3 bases are TGTGCCAGCAGTAGGACAGGCGAACACAACTACGAGCAGTACTTC.

V and J are TRBV9 and TRBJ1-1, with unresolved D. CDR3 size: 14 residues. V dropped 4 bases and J dropped 1 base, with 11 bases sitting between them. Germline loops: CDR1 SGDLS, CDR2 YYNGEE. CDR3 protein: CASSRLVENTEAFF. DNA for the CDR3: TGTGCCAGCAGCCGACTTGTCGAGAACACTGAAGCTTTCTTT. Full variable domain (outside the CDR3, taken from reference TRBV9 and TRBJ1-1): DSGVTQTPKHLITATGQRVTLRCSPRSGDLSVYWYQQSLDQGLQFLIQYYNGEERAKGNILERFSAQQFPDLHSELNLSSLELGDSALYFCASSRLVENTEAFFGQGTRLTVV.

This clone was counted a single time. The chain couples TRBV13 to TRBJ2-7; tentative D call: TRBD1 (6 bases). The V gene's germline CDR1 is PRHDT and CDR2 FYEKMQ (reference sequence). Trimming left V 2 bases short and J 0 bases short, with 11 bases between. There are 15 residues in the CDR3. DNA for the CDR3: TGTGCCAGCAGCTTACAGGGGTCGGTCTCCTACGAGCAGTACTTC. Its translation: CASSLQGSVSYEQYF.

The gene calls are TRBV10-3 and TRBJ2-7; no definite D call. Trimming shortened V by 5 bases and J by 6 bases, and 11 bases separated the two germline ends. The CDR3 is 12 residues long. The germline CDR1 and CDR2 sequences are ENHRY and SYGVKD. This CDR3 is CAISPLPPEQYF. As DNA, the CDR3 is TGTGCCATCAGTCCTCTTCCCCCCGAGCAGTACTTC.

The rearrangement uses TRBV4-2 and TRBJ2-1, with unresolved D. V lost 4 bases and J 4 bases, leaving 14 bases between the germline ends. The germline gives CDR1 LGHNA, CDR2 YNFKEQ. CDR3 length: 15 amino acids. The CDR3 DNA sequence: TGTGCCAGCAGCCCTGGAGTAGTAAGGTACAATGAGCAGTTCTTC. This encodes CASSPGVVRYNEQFF.

The chain employs TRBV9 and TRBJ2-3; 9 nucleotides align to TRBD1. The V gene end was trimmed by 3 bases and the J gene end by 2 bases; junction bases not matched to a gene: 4. CDR3 size: 15 residues. Germline CDR1 and CDR2: SGDLS and YYNGEE. The CDR3 protein is CASSARTGDTDTQYF. DNA for the CDR3: TGTGCCAGCAGCGCCCGGACAGGGGACACAGATACGCAGTATTTT.

This clone was counted a single time. Other DNA sequences within the sample encode an identical CDR3. The V gene is TRBV10-3, the J gene TRBJ2-5; D possibly corresponds to TRBD1 (7 bases). V was clipped by 6 bases and J by 5 bases, with 10 bases between them. The length of the CDR3 is 12 residues. The germline gives CDR1 ENHRY, CDR2 SYGVKD. CDR3: CAISPGGETQYF. DNA of the CDR3: TGTGCCATCAGCCCAGGGGGGGAGACCCAGTACTTC.

This clone came up a few times. An end of the junction differs from the germline gene, which may be a read error. This chain connects TRBV7-7 to TRBJ2-1; 9 bases agree with TRBD2. From germline, CDR1 is SSHAT and CDR2 FNYEAQ (reference sequence). This CDR3 comprises 15 residues. Here the CDR3 DNA reads TGTGCTAGCAGCTCCGGACTAGCGCGAGGCGATGAGCAGTTCTTC. It encodes CASSSGLARGDEQFF.

This rearrangement joins TRBV5-5 to TRBJ1-3; the match to TRBD1 covers 8 bases. Germline V gene lookup returns CDR1 SGHKS and CDR2 YYEKEE (reference sequence). The CDR3 length is 16 residues. The J segment lost 0 bases and the V segment lost 4 bases, leaving 6 bases of the junction unmatched. The CDR3 DNA is TGTGCCAGCAGCACGGGGGACAGGCACTCTGGAAACACCATATATTTT. Amino acids: CASSTGDRHSGNTIYF.

The gene calls are TRBV18 and TRBJ1-1, with D uncertain. This CDR3 spans 11 amino acids. Germline V gene sequence: CDR1 KGHSH, CDR2 LQKENI. The ends were cut back, 2 bases at V and 8 bases at J, with 6 bases in the middle. DNA for the CDR3: TGTGCCAGCTCACCAGGGAGGGAAGCTTTCTTT. It encodes CASSPGREAFF.

This sequence joins TRBV29-1 and TRBJ2-7; 9 positions match TRBD1. The CDR3 spans 13 residues. Germline values: CDR1 SQVTM, CDR2 ANQGSEA. V lost 7 bases and J lost 3; bases outside the gene matches: 7. Here the CDR3 DNA reads TGCAGCGCCGGACAGGGGAGGATCTACGAGCAGTACTTC. Residues: CSAGQGRIYEQYF.